Below are 24 T cell receptor beta chains sequenced from a single sample in a study of T cell responses to AZD1222 COVID-19 vaccine. The assay was immunoSEQ multiplex PCR, and TCRdb's table has in-frame clones only and misses some. The sample consists of about 150,000 clones, about 87% of them appearing once. The sequences come from peripheral blood, collected on day 0 of AZD1222 vaccination. These receptors came from an adult in good health.

This chain links TRBV18 with TRBJ1-3; TRBD1 might be the D (6 bases). There are 16 residues in the CDR3. Germline lookup yields CDR1 KGHSH and CDR2 LQKENI. Trimming cost V 4 bases and J 0 bases, with 13 bases left between them. The CDR3 sequence: CASSLGGQRSGNTIYF. For the CDR3, the DNA is TGTGCCAGCTCACTCGGGGGGCAGCGCTCTGGAAACACCATATATTTT.

This chain joins TRBV28 and TRBJ1-1, with 8 bases aligning to TRBD1. Germline CDR1 and CDR2: MDHEN and SYDVKM. The junction had 9 bases not matched to a gene; V was cut back by 4 bases and J by 8 bases. This CDR3 is 14 amino acids long. This chain's CDR3 is CASSSPGGRREAFF. The CDR3, as DNA: TGTGCCAGCAGTTCCCCAGGGGGCCGTCGGGAAGCTTTCTTT.

Worth noting for this clone: Other DNA sequences in the sample encode the same CDR3. This chain connects TRBV19 to TRBJ2-5; no definite D call. With 1 base removed from V and 4 bases from J, the gap between germline ends came to 10 bases. The CDR3 covers 14 residues. Germline CDR1 LNHDA, CDR2 SQIVND (reference sequence). DNA of the CDR3: TGTGCCAGTAGTATAGGGCCGGGTCGAGAGACCCAGTACTTC. It encodes CASSIGPGRETQYF. The full variable domain, its missing parts supplied by reference TRBV19 and TRBJ2-5, is DGGITQSPKYLFRKEGQNVTLSCEQNLNHDAMYWYRQDPGQGLRLIYYSQIVNDFQKGDIAEGYSVSREKKESFPLTVTSAQKNPTAFYLCASSIGPGRETQYFGPGTRLLVL.

The gene calls are TRBV4-3 and TRBJ2-7; D not certain. This CDR3 is 16 amino acids long. V was cut by 0 bases and J by 1 base, with 13 bases left in between. CDR1 and CDR2 from the germline V gene are LGHNA and YSLEER. The CDR3 protein is CASSQEFPGPSYEQYF. CDR3 DNA sequence: TGCGCCAGCAGCCAAGAGTTCCCAGGCCCATCCTACGAGCAGTACTTC.

The J gene is TRBJ2-7, the V gene TRBV7-2; possible D gene TRBD1, 5 bases. The CDR3 runs 13 residues. From germline, CDR1 is SGHTA and CDR2 FQGNSA. Deletions cut 5 bases from V and 3 bases from J, with 11 bases between. CDR3 nucleotide sequence: TGTGCCAGCAGCCCTACAGGCTTCTACGAGCAGTACTTC. This translates into CASSPTGFYEQYF.

The chain employs TRBV7-9 and TRBJ2-7; D gene uncertain. Trimming took off 0 bases at V and 2 bases at J, with 11 bases between the two ends. CDR3 length: 15 residues. CDR1 SEHNR and CDR2 FQNEAQ come from the germline V gene (reference sequence). CDR3 in DNA: TGTGCCAGCAGCTTAGCGCTAGATGGCCCCTACGAGCAGTACTTC. This encodes CASSLALDGPYEQYF.

The chain has TRBV20-1 and TRBJ1-4; TRBD1 matches at 8 bases. The germline CDR1 and CDR2 sequences are DFQATT and SNEGSKA (reference sequence). The length of the CDR3 is 14 residues. V shed 3 bases and J 7 bases; nucleotides not matched to a gene: 7. For the CDR3, the DNA is TGCAGTGCTAGTCAGGGGGCGTCAAGTGAAAAACTGTTTTTT. Amino acid sequence: CSASQGASSEKLFF.

The chain has TRBV5-1 and TRBJ2-5, with 10 bases aligning to TRBD1. Germline trimming cut 4 bases from V and 0 bases from J; bases unmatched to any gene: 3. The CDR3 has 15 residues. The germline V gene encodes CDR1 SGHRS and CDR2 YFSETQ. In nucleotides, the CDR3 is TGCGCCAGCAGCCCCGGGACAGGGGACCAAGAGACCCAGTACTTC. Its translation is CASSPGTGDQETQYF.

This rearrangement joins TRBV7-9 to TRBJ1-5, with D unclear. The CDR3 runs 13 residues. CDR1 is SEHNR, CDR2 FQNEAQ, per germline (reference sequence). Trimming stripped 1 base from V and 10 bases from J, with 11 bases between. CDR3 nucleotide sequence: TGTGCCAGCAGCTTAGACCAGGATACTCCCCAGCATTTT. Protein sequence: CASSLDQDTPQHF.

This sequence joins TRBV6-5 and TRBJ2-7; possibly TRBD1 for D (6 bases). Trimming removed 6 bases at V and 3 bases at J, with 12 bases between. The CDR3 sequence is 13 residues long. Germline lookup yields CDR1 MNHEY and CDR2 SVGAGI. Here the CDR3 reads CASSQDRLYEQYF. The CDR3 nucleotides read TGTGCCAGCAGCCAAGACAGGCTCTACGAGCAGTACTTC.

The rearrangement uses TRBV15 and TRBJ1-3; D unresolved. The CDR3 extends over 15 amino acids. Germline CDR1 reads LNHNV; CDR2 reads YYDKDF (reference sequence). The V end was cut by 8 bases, the J end by 0 bases, with 14 bases between. The CDR3 DNA follows: TGTGCCACCCGCTCCGACTCGAGCTCTGGAAACACCATATATTTT. This translates into CATRSDSSSGNTIYF.

This chain links TRBV15 with TRBJ2-2; 9 bases agree with TRBD1. J lost 6 bases, V lost 3 bases, and 5 bases had no gene match. This CDR3 spans 15 amino acids. Germline-derived CDR1 and CDR2 are LNHNV and YYDKDF (reference sequence). CDR3 residues: CATSRRGQGAGELFF. The DNA for the CDR3 is TGTGCCACCAGCAGGAGGGGACAGGGTGCCGGGGAGCTGTTTTTT. The full variable domain, completed using reference TRBV15 and TRBJ2-2, is DAMVIQNPRYQVTQFGKPVTLSCSQTLNHNVMYWYQQKSSQAPKLLFHYYDKDFNNEADTPDNFQSRRPNTSFCFLDIRSPGLGDTAMYLCATSRRGQGAGELFFGEGSRLTVL.

The chain employs TRBV4-1 and TRBJ2-7; 8 bases are a match to TRBD1. From germline, CDR1 is MGHRA and CDR2 YSYEKL. V was clipped by 1 base and J by 4 bases; unmatched bases: 3. The length of the CDR3 is 14 residues. CDR3 nucleotide sequence: TGCGCCAGCAGCCAAGGACAGGGGAATTACGAGCAGTACTTC. This sequence encodes CASSQGQGNYEQYF.

The chain joins TRBV7-9 to TRBJ1-6; D remains ambiguous. V was trimmed by 2 bases and J by 8 bases, leaving 4 bases between them. CDR1 and CDR2 from the germline V gene are SEHNR and FQNEAQ (reference sequence). The CDR3 totals 12 residues. The CDR3 DNA follows: TGTGCCAGCAGCTTAATGGATTCACCCCTCCACTTT. Its translation is CASSLMDSPLHF.

The CDR3 coding sequence is TGTGCCAGCAGCTACCGGGACGGGGGGGAAAAACTGTTTTTT. It specifies CASSYRDGGEKLFF. This chain joins TRBV5-4 and TRBJ1-4; D possibly corresponds to TRBD1 (5 bases). The V end lost 3 bases, the J end lost 8 bases, and 14 bases lay between the germline ends. Germline loops: CDR1 SGHNT, CDR2 YYREEE (reference sequence). The CDR3 runs to 14 residues.

V is TRBV6-2 or TRBV6-3 and J is TRBJ1-1, with 7 bases identical to TRBD1. Germline CDR1 and CDR2: MNHEY and SVGEGT. CDR3 length: 16 residues. J gave up 0 bases and V 2 bases, and 6 bases lay outside the gene matches. CDR3 in amino acids: CASSYGLQGVNTEAFF. In DNA, the CDR3 is TGTGCCAGCAGTTACGGGCTTCAGGGGGTGAACACTGAAGCTTTCTTT.

In this sample, this clone turned up a few times. The rearrangement joins TRBV12-5 to TRBJ1-1; D is possibly TRBD1 (6 bases). Germline CDR1 and CDR2: LGHNT and FRNRAP. V was shortened by 0 bases and J by 5 bases, with 7 bases between the two germline ends. This CDR3 contains 13 residues. The CDR3 bases are TGTGCTAGTGGTTTGGTAGGGGGGACTGAAGCTTTCTTT. It codes for CASGLVGGTEAFF.

The chain is built from TRBV6-6 and TRBJ2-5, with 8 bases lining up with TRBD2. The CDR3 is made up of 16 amino acids. The ends lost 5 bases at V and 4 bases at J; junction bases unmatched: 12. Germline CDR1 MNHNY, CDR2 SVGAGI (reference sequence). As DNA, the CDR3 is TGTGCCAGCAGTACCACCCGAAGCGGGGGTGGAGAGACCCAGTACTTC. This encodes CASSTTRSGGGETQYF.

The chain uses TRBV9 and TRBJ1-3; D is perhaps TRBD1 (5 bases). V was cut by 1 base and J by 0 bases, with 8 bases left in between. The CDR3 totals 15 residues. Per germline, CDR1 SGDLS and CDR2 YYNGEE. CDR3 protein: CASSVNTGSGNTIYF. The CDR3 nucleotides read TGTGCCAGCAGCGTAAATACAGGCTCTGGAAACACCATATATTTT.

The chain employs TRBV6-9 and TRBJ1-5, with D unclear. The CDR3 is 16 amino acids. Germline lookup yields CDR1 MNHGY and CDR2 SVAAGI. The V and J ends lost 2 bases and 3 bases respectively, with 14 bases between them. CDR3 bases: TGTGCCAGCAGTTATGCCCATGGGGAAAACAATCAGCCCCAGCATTTT. Encoded protein: CASSYAHGENNQPQHF.

This chain uses TRBV10-3 with TRBJ1-2; tentative D call: TRBD1 (5 bases). Germline-derived CDR1 and CDR2 are ENHRY and SYGVKD. Deletions cut 10 bases from V and 2 bases from J, with 17 bases between. This CDR3 contains 14 residues. The CDR3 spells CATTGGRQNYGYTF. As DNA, the CDR3 is TGTGCCACCACGGGGGGGAGGCAAAACTATGGCTACACCTTC.

The J gene is TRBJ1-4, the V gene TRBV4-3; D is unresolved. The CDR3 contains 15 residues. Germline V gene data show CDR1 as LGHNA and CDR2 as YSLEER. V gave up 0 bases and J gave up 6 bases, with 11 bases separating them. The CDR3 protein is CASSQDGGEDEKLFF. The DNA for the CDR3 is TGCGCCAGCAGCCAAGATGGCGGGGAGGATGAAAAACTGTTTTTT.

The V and J genes are TRBV28 and TRBJ2-7; D gene unclear. V lost 2 bases to trimming and J lost 6 bases, with 5 bases between them. Germline loops: CDR1 MDHEN, CDR2 SYDVKM. CDR3 length equals 11 residues. The CDR3 reads CASSLQSEQYF. The CDR3 nucleotides read TGTGCCAGCAGTTTACAATCCGAGCAGTACTTC.

The chain is built from TRBV11-2 and TRBJ2-2, with D tentatively TRBD2 (6 bases). This CDR3 has 14 amino acids. The V end lost 5 bases, the J end lost 5 bases, and 12 bases lay between the germline ends. Looked up from germline, CDR1 is SGHAT and CDR2 is FQNNGV. The chain's CDR3 is CASSPGVGTGELFF. CDR3 bases: TGTGCCAGCAGCCCGGGAGTGGGGACCGGGGAGCTGTTTTTT.